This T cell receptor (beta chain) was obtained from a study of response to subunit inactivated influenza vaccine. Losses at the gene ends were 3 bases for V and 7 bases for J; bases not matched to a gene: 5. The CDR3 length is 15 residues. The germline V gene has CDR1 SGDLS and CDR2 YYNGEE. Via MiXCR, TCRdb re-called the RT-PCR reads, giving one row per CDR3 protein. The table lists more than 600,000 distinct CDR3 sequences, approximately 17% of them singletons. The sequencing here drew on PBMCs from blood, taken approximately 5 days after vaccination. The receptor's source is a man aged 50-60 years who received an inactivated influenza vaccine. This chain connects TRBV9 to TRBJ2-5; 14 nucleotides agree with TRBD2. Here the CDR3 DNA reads TGTGCCAGCAGCGGAGGACTAGCGGGAGGATTGACCCAGTACTTC. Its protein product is CASSGGLAGGLTQYF.